This entry concerns a single TCR beta chain. Its antigen has not been determined. Per-base qualities were not stored, and no clone one base away is much larger. The data stem from a study of blood T cell repertoires in COVID-19 (dated by TCRdb to the early 2020s). Background on the whole study: The collaborator samples originated in the United States, Italy and Spain and spanned the acute and convalescent phases of COVID-19. The prospective study material was composed of cDNA or gDNA derived from T cells, B-cell-depleted T cells, or PBMCs. Subjects who had been exposed to COVID-19, were actively infected with it, or had recovered from it provided the deeply sampled blood TCRbeta repertoires that made up the dataset. The repertoires were released in a freely available public database intended as a resource for research on the immune response to SARS-CoV-2. The samples were drawn from the first 160 participants of the ongoing ImmuneRACE study and from more than 1,000 subjects provided by 6 global collaborators. The sample metadata nearly always contained a de-identified subject ID, COVID-19 status, age in years and sex. Where HLA class I and class II types were available, the types were taken from metadata supplied by the sample provider, not from assay-based typing.

The CDR3 spans 14 residues, from the cysteine through the phenylalanine. Only the CDR3 DNA is retained, 42 bases long and in frame from the first base. V loses 4 bases of germline sequence and J loses 3 bases, and the interval between the two ends is 13 bases. For CDR1 and CDR2, the germline V gene lists SGHTA and FQGNSA. The collaborating institutions used their own protocols to collect whole blood in K2EDTA tubes. For TCRbeta analysis, collaborators shipped samples in one of three forms: frozen whole blood, isolated PBMCs, or DNA extracted from either of those sample types. TCRbeta CDR3 regions were amplified from genomic DNA by means of the immunoSEQ Assay, a bias-controlled multiplex PCR. In the original analysis: Nucleated cell counts per sample were estimated from amplification of reference gene primers within the assay. Sequence reads were collapsed and filtered to measure the absolute abundance of every unique TCRbeta CDR3 rearrangement. For each sample, productive Simpson clonality was calculated as the square root of Simpson's diversity index across productive rearrangements. Imported from immuneACCESS, the table was reduced by TCRdb to in-frame sequences with V and J called. These copies leave out some clones; in studies compared against another copy, an unresolved V gene accounts for under half, and the cause of the remainder is not known. D and trimming come from the DNA, and the V and J calls and clone size come from that table. For this sample there are under 200,000 clones; 65% to 85% appear just once. The ten largest clones represent over 2.5% of the sample.

On the study overall, not on this receptor specifically: The quantity of clinical and demographic metadata differed by source and by participant and was supplied without curation.

The material sequenced was peripheral blood. This sequence originates from a human donor with acute or convalescent COVID-19. The donor label of this sample is uncertain. In this chain, TRBV7-2 is recombined with TRBJ2-7; the D gene is perhaps TRBD1, from 5 matching bases. The CDR3 region has the sequence CASSSISGHYEQYF. The DNA sequence is TGTGCCAGCAGCTCGATCTCTGGACACTACGAGCAGTACTTC.